Listed below are T cell receptor beta chains from one sample, sequenced in a study of long-term antiretroviral therapy in people with HIV. Clones were read by immunoSEQ multiplex PCR, and TCRdb kept only the in-frame ones, dropping some. There are just under 20,000 clones in the sample; over 80% occur only once, and 4.1% lies in the top ten. Material: unsorted PBMCs, obtained 2.1 years after starting antiretroviral therapy. These receptors originate from a man younger than 35 with HIV. Each CDR3 is given with its conserved first and last residue. A D gene is named only where the DNA matches it firmly. Some rows have no size entry. The others give once, few or many, or a class for an expanded clone.

.	.	TRBV6-6	TRBJ2-1	TGTGCCAGCGGCGAGACAGTAGGAGAGCAGTTCTTC	CASGETVGEQFF
.	TRBD1	TRBV27	TRBJ2-7	TGTGCCAGCAGTGGGGGACAGGGGCCCTACGAGCAGTACTTC	CASSGGQGPYEQYF
.	.	TRBV30	TRBJ1-1	TGTGCCTGGAGTGTAACGGGGAGGGGTACTGAAGCTTTCTTT	CAWSVTGRGTEAFF
.	.	TRBV4-1	TRBJ1-6	TGCGCCAGCAGCTCAGACCTCGGTTGGGGGACTAATTCACCCCTCCACTTT	CASSSDLGWGTNSPLHF
few	.	TRBV19	TRBJ1-6	TGTGCCAGTACGGGGGGGCCACAATCACCCCTCCACTTT	CASTGGPQSPLHF
.	.	TRBV7-9	TRBJ1-4	TGTGCCAGCCAGGGTGATAATGAAAAACTGTTTTTT	CASQGDNEKLFF
.	TRBD2	TRBV4-1	TRBJ2-1	TGCGCCAGCAGCCAAGGGCTAGCGGGAGCCCTCTCCTACAATGAGCAGTTCTTC	CASSQGLAGALSYNEQFF
.	.	TRBV6-6	TRBJ2-6	TGTGCCAGCAGTTACACCGGGGCCAACGTCCTGACTTTC	CASSYTGANVLTF
.	.	TRBV5-5	TRBJ2-2	TGTGCCAGCAGCCCGGACGGCGGGGAGCTGTTTTTT	CASSPDGGELFF
.	.	TRBV6-5	TRBJ2-7	TGTGCCAGCAGTTACGGGCAAGGAAGGACCGAGCAGTACTTC	CASSYGQGRTEQYF
.	.	TRBV20-1	TRBJ2-2	TGCAGTGCTAGTCACACCGGGGAGCTGTTTTTT	CSASHTGELFF
.	TRBD1	TRBV29-1	TRBJ2-7	TGCAGCGTTGAAGGCGCCCCTCGGACAGGGGGCGCGAAGCAGTACTTC	CSVEGAPRTGGAKQYF
.	.	TRBV9	TRBJ2-6	TGTGCCAGCAGCCCCGGACGGCGCTCTGGGGCCAACGTCCTGACTTTC	CASSPGRRSGANVLTF
once	TRBD1	TRBV6-6	TRBJ1-4	TGTGCCAGCAGAACTACGGGACAGGGGAATGAAAAACTGTTTTTT	CASRTTGQGNEKLFF
.	.	TRBV4-1	TRBJ1-3	TGCGCCAGCAGCCAAGATAGAGGCGGGGGAAACACCATATATTTT	CASSQDRGGGNTIYF
.	.	TRBV27	TRBJ1-5	TGTGCCAGCAAAAGTGGGCCGAATCAGCCCCAGCATTTT	CASKSGPNQPQHF
.	TRBD2	TRBV7-2	TRBJ2-1	TGTGCCAGCAGCAGACTAGCGGATAGCTCCTACAATGAGCAGTTCTTC	CASSRLADSSYNEQFF
.	TRBD2	TRBV2	TRBJ2-3	TGTGCCAGCAGTGCCCCACTAGCGGGGGAGAGCACAGATACGCAGTATTTT	CASSAPLAGESTDTQYF
.	.	TRBV6-6	TRBJ2-2	TGTGCCAGCAGTTGGACACAAACTAACACCGGGGAGCTGTTTTTT	CASSWTQTNTGELFF
.	.	TRBV19	TRBJ2-5	TGTGCCAGTAGTCAGGGGCGGGTTGAGACCCAGTACTTC	CASSQGRVETQYF
.	.	TRBV6-4	TRBJ2-1	TGTGCCAGCAGCCCCCGGGACACCACCTACAATGAGCAGTTCTTC	CASSPRDTTYNEQFF
.	TRBD1	TRBV18	TRBJ2-7	TGTGCCAGCTCACCACCGGGACAGGGTTCCTACGAGCAGTACTTC	CASSPPGQGSYEQYF
.	TRBD1	TRBV7-9	TRBJ1-4	TGTGCCAGCAGCTTGGGGGGACCGGACAGGCAATCAACTAATGAAAAACTGTTTTTT	CASSLGGPDRQSTNEKLFF
.	.	TRBV20-1	TRBJ1-1	TGCAGTGCTAGATTGAACACTGAAGCTTTCTTT	CSARLNTEAFF
.	.	TRBV5-1	TRBJ1-1	TGCGCCAGCAGCTTGGCCGAGGGTATCAGAACTGAAGCTTTCTTT	CASSLAEGIRTEAFF
once	TRBD2	TRBV4-1	TRBJ2-7	TGCGCCAGCAGCCGCGGACTAGCGAACTACGAGCAGTACTTC	CASSRGLANYEQYF
.	.	TRBV4-2	TRBJ2-7	TGTGCCAGCAGCCAAGCCCCGCTCGAGCGCAGGCAACACGAGCAGTACTTC	CASSQAPLERRQHEQYF